This entry features one T cell receptor beta chain sequence. The CDR3 has 13 amino acids. In germline, CDR1 is SGHTA, CDR2 FQGTGA. The V end lost 4 bases, the J end lost 5 bases, and 10 bases lay between the germline ends. These data are taken from a study of blood T cell repertoires in COVID-19. Whole-study context: Sources were T cells, B-cell-depleted T cells, or PBMCs; the material itself was cDNA or gDNA.

Assay used: immunoSEQ multiplex PCR; TCRdb lists only in-frame clones, some missing. The sample has a few hundred thousand clones; about 80% are singletons. This chain connects TRBV7-3 to TRBJ2-3, with D perhaps matching TRBD2 (5 bases). Sequencing input: peripheral blood. This receptor was taken from a person between 70 and 80 years old with COVID-19, enrolled during active disease. The CDR3 is CASSWARGDTQYF. CDR3 sequence (DNA): TGTGCCAGCAGCTGGGCACGGGGAGATACGCAGTATTTT.